This entry lists 20 T cell receptor beta chains sequenced from one sample in a study of OX40 agonist ivuxolimab in advanced cancers. Library method: the immunoSEQ multiplex PCR assay. In its TCRdb copy, this immuneACCESS table keeps in-frame sequences only and misses some clones. Where compared with another copy, unresolved V genes explain less than half of these, and the others have no known cause. The sample table holds roughly 100,000 clones, of which 92% were seen once. The top ten constitute 3.4% of the sample. Sequencing used CD4+ or CD8+ T cells sorted from blood, obtained in a trial of the OX40 agonist ivuxolimab. All receptors derive from an adult with an advanced solid tumor such as melanoma, head and neck, liver or kidney cancer.

The chain is built from TRBV19 and TRBJ1-2, with a possible D match to TRBD1 (6 bases). There are 14 residues in the CDR3. CDR1 and CDR2 (germline): LNHDA, SQIVND (reference sequence). V was shortened by 5 bases and J by 1 base, with 11 bases between the two germline ends. CDR3 region: CASSVAGDNYGYTF. The CDR3 region has the DNA TGTGCCAGTAGTGTGGCAGGGGATAACTATGGCTACACCTTC.

The rearrangement joins TRBV10-1 to TRBJ2-1, with D hard to call. The V end was cut by 6 bases, the J end by 8 bases, with 14 bases between. Germline V CDR1 and CDR2: WNHNN, SYGVQD (reference sequence). This CDR3 region has 13 residues. The CDR3 region has the DNA TGCGCCAGCAGCGGAACCTGGGGTGATGAGCAGTTCTTC. Translating gives CASSGTWGDEQFF.

The chain uses TRBV7-8 and TRBJ1-5, with TRBD1 identical over 9 bases. Germline CDR1 and CDR2: SGHVS and FQNEAQ. CDR3 length equals 14 residues. V gave up 6 bases and J gave up 5 bases; unmatched junction bases: 5. The CDR3 DNA follows: TGTGCCAGCAGTGCTACAGGGGGCGATCAGCCCCAGCATTTT. This translates into CASSATGGDQPQHF.

About this clone itself: Other DNA sequences in the sample encode the same CDR3. The rearrangement links TRBV6-5 to TRBJ1-2; TRBD1 matches at 9 bases. Per germline, CDR1 MNHEY and CDR2 SVGAGI. With V trimmed by 4 bases and J by 4 bases, 1 base remained unmatched. The CDR3 covers 13 residues. This chain's CDR3 is CASSSDRGYGYTF. CDR3 sequence (DNA): TGTGCCAGCAGTTCGGACAGGGGCTATGGCTACACCTTC.

The chain recombines TRBV20-1 with TRBJ2-5; no reliable D call. The germline gives CDR1 DFQATT, CDR2 SNEGSKA (reference sequence). Trimming took 0 bases from V and 5 from J, leaving 4 bases between them. This CDR3 spans 11 amino acids. CDR3 loop: CSARDAETQYF. The CDR3 coding sequence is TGCAGTGCTAGAGATGCGGAGACCCAGTACTTC.

The rearrangement links TRBV5-4 to TRBJ2-3; D gene uncertain. From germline, CDR1 is SGHNT and CDR2 YYREEE (reference sequence). This CDR3 is 15 amino acids long. The ends were cut back, 4 bases at V and 8 bases at J, with 20 bases in the middle. The CDR3, as DNA: TGTGCCAGCAGCCCCGAGGAAGGTTCACGGGCTACGCAGTATTTT. Its protein product is CASSPEEGSRATQYF.

The J gene is TRBJ1-1, the V gene TRBV27; D is uncertain. With 3 bases removed from V and 0 bases from J, the gap between germline ends came to 8 bases. Germline assignment: CDR1 MNHEY and CDR2 SMNVEV (reference sequence). The CDR3 contains 14 residues. This CDR3 reads CASSLRGMNTEAFF. CDR3 DNA: TGTGCCAGCAGTTTGAGAGGAATGAACACTGAAGCTTTCTTT.

The V call is TRBV2, the J call TRBJ2-1; 8 bases agree with TRBD2. The germline gives CDR1 SNHLY, CDR2 FYNNEI. The CDR3 covers 15 residues. The J segment lost 7 bases and the V segment lost 3 bases, leaving 8 bases of the junction unmatched. CDR3 loop: CASSDETGGMNEQFF. As DNA, the CDR3 is TGTGCCAGCAGTGATGAGACGGGAGGGATGAATGAGCAGTTCTTC.

V gene TRBV4-1 combines with J gene TRBJ1-2, with a weak D call TRBD1 (5 bases). The CDR3 contains 15 residues. V was clipped by 1 base and J by 2 bases, with 11 bases between them. Germline loops: CDR1 MGHRA, CDR2 YSYEKL. Here the CDR3 DNA reads TGCGCCAGCAGCCAAGTACAAGGGGAGAACTATGGCTACACCTTC. Translated: CASSQVQGENYGYTF.

V is TRBV5-4 and J is TRBJ1-2; 10 bases match TRBD1. With 3 bases clipped from V and 8 bases from J, the junction kept 7 bases outside the gene matches. From germline, CDR1 is SGHNT and CDR2 YYREEE (reference sequence). CDR3 length equals 14 residues. The CDR3 coding sequence is TGTGCCAGCAGCTCGTCCGGGACAGGGGTAGGCTACACCTTC. This sequence encodes CASSSSGTGVGYTF.

The V call is TRBV28, the J call TRBJ1-5; 8 bases match TRBD1. Germline-derived CDR1 and CDR2 are MDHEN and SYDVKM. This CDR3 comprises 15 residues. The trim removed 5 bases at V and 3 bases at J, leaving 6 bases unmatched. The chain's CDR3 is CASSPGGGPNQPQHF. The CDR3 bases are TGTGCCAGCAGTCCAGGGGGCGGTCCCAATCAGCCCCAGCATTTT.

The V and J genes are TRBV5-5 and TRBJ1-1, with D unclear. Deletions cut 2 bases from V and 0 bases from J, with 5 bases between. The CDR3 contains 13 residues. Germline CDR1 SGHKS, CDR2 YYEKEE (reference sequence). As DNA, the CDR3 is TGTGCCAGCAGCTTCAGGATGAACACTGAAGCTTTCTTT. The encoded protein is CASSFRMNTEAFF.

V is TRBV4-1 and J is TRBJ1-1, with D perhaps TRBD1 (5 bases). CDR3 length: 14 amino acids. In germline, CDR1 is MGHRA, CDR2 YSYEKL. Trimming took off 2 bases at V and 3 bases at J, with 10 bases between the two ends. The CDR3 DNA reads TGCGCCAGCAGCCAAAGGGGTTTAGACACTGAAGCTTTCTTT. Amino acids: CASSQRGLDTEAFF.

This chain uses TRBV4-1 with TRBJ2-7, with 7 positions matching TRBD2. Germline assignment: CDR1 MGHRA and CDR2 YSYEKL. CDR3 length equals 18 residues. With V trimmed by 1 base and J by 1 base, 13 bases remained unmatched. The CDR3 loop is CASSQVLSSGALSYEQYF. The CDR3 coding sequence is TGCGCCAGCAGCCAAGTTCTTTCTAGCGGTGCCCTATCCTACGAGCAGTACTTC.

The chain employs TRBV4-1 and TRBJ2-7; 9 nucleotides line up with TRBD1. CDR1 and CDR2 from the germline V gene are MGHRA and YSYEKL. The V and J ends lost 1 base and 2 bases, in that order; junction bases with no gene match: 0. The CDR3 loop spans 14 amino acids. DNA of the CDR3: TGCGCCAGCAGCCAAGGACAGGGGGCCTACGAGCAGTACTTC. It is translated as CASSQGQGAYEQYF.

The genes are TRBV5-1 and TRBJ2-5; perhaps TRBD2 as D (6 bases). The ends were cut back, 6 bases at V and 3 bases at J, with 12 bases in the middle. The germline V gene encodes CDR1 SGHRS and CDR2 YFSETQ. This CDR3 is 13 amino acids long. The chain's CDR3 is CASTGLQKETQYF. In DNA form, the CDR3 reads TGCGCCAGCACGGGACTCCAAAAAGAGACCCAGTACTTC. The full variable domain, its missing parts supplied by reference TRBV5-1 and TRBJ2-5, is KAGVTQTPRYLIKTRGQQVTLSCSPISGHRSVSWYQQTPGQGLQFLFEYFSETQRNKGNFPGRFSGRQFSNSRSEMNVSTLELGDSALYLCASTGLQKETQYFGPGTRLLVL.

The chain is built from TRBV11-2 and TRBJ1-3, with D possibly TRBD1 on 5 matching bases. This CDR3 has 15 residues. Germline V gene data show CDR1 as SGHAT and CDR2 as FQNNGV. The ends were cut back, 1 base at V and 6 bases at J, with 13 bases in the middle. The CDR3 DNA reads TGTGCCAGCAGCTTAGCGCCAGGGAAAGAAAACACCATATATTTT. The encoded protein is CASSLAPGKENTIYF.

The rearrangement links TRBV10-3 to TRBJ2-3, with D possibly matching TRBD1 (5 bases). In germline, CDR1 is ENHRY, CDR2 SYGVKD. The CDR3 length is 14 residues. Trimming took 2 bases from V and 4 from J, leaving 10 bases between them. CDR3 in amino acids: CAISEEAGSDTQYF. The CDR3 DNA reads as TGTGCCATCAGTGAGGAAGCAGGGTCAGATACGCAGTATTTT.

The J gene is TRBJ2-5, the V gene TRBV9; D could derive from TRBD1 or TRBD2 (5 bases each). V was pared by 4 bases and J by 4 bases, with 14 bases between. The CDR3 loop spans 14 amino acids. Germline-derived CDR1 and CDR2 are SGDLS and YYNGEE. The chain's CDR3 is CASSPPGTRETQYF. As DNA, the CDR3 is TGTGCCAGCAGCCCCCCCGGGACCAGAGAGACCCAGTACTTC.

The gene calls are TRBV7-9 and TRBJ2-5; 9 bases align to TRBD1. The CDR3 is 16 residues long. Per germline, CDR1 SEHNR and CDR2 FQNEAQ (reference sequence). Germline trimming cut 6 bases from V and 4 bases from J; bases unmatched to any gene: 12. CDR3 region: CASRLPDRGRGETQYF. The CDR3 bases are TGTGCCAGCAGACTCCCGGACAGGGGAAGGGGAGAGACCCAGTACTTC.